This TCR beta chain is drawn from a study of blood T cell repertoires in COVID-19. Study information: PBMCs, B-cell-depleted T cells, or T cells were the source of the cDNA or gDNA that made up the material.

Allocation to cohorts depended on clinical history reported by the participants. Donors of Cohort 3 who recovered were those that had two negative PCRs, clearance, or symptom resolution. In the original analysis: The assay estimated nucleated cells by amplifying reference gene primers. The data were produced by immunoSEQ multiplex PCR, yet TCRdb's version contains in-frame clones alone and is incomplete. V and J calls and clone size are those listed in that table; D and trimming were worked out from the DNA. The sample carries around 250,000 clones, 80% to 90% recorded once. Germline assignment: CDR1 PRHDT and CDR2 FYEKMQ (reference sequence). The CDR3 covers 14 residues. V dropped 2 bases and J dropped 4 bases, with 8 bases sitting between them.

The sequencing sample was made of PBMCs or T cells enriched from blood (not recorded which). This chain connects TRBV13 to TRBJ1-4; D remains unclear. The receptor was derived from a man aged 18 to 29 who had recovered from COVID-19. The CDR3 reads CASSLRFGNEKLFF. As DNA, the CDR3 is TGTGCCAGCAGCTTACGGTTTGGTAATGAAAAACTGTTTTTT.